This passage covers 7 T cell receptor beta chains from one sample sequenced in a study of T-cell memory formation after mild COVID-19. Using its own MiXCR run on the 5' RACE reads, TCRdb lists one record per CDR3 protein. The table includes approximately 150,000 distinct CDR3 sequences, 6% to 6.5% detected once. The sequenced material came from PBMCs or a T cell subset sorted from them (not recorded which). Receptor source: an adult woman who had mild COVID-19 (a few samples of this study predate the infection). Cell type and time point are not known.

This clonotype appeared many times. The rearrangement joins TRBV20-1 to TRBJ2-2, with unresolved D. This CDR3 is 18 amino acids long. V lost 0 bases and J lost 1, with 18 bases in between. The V gene's germline CDR1 is DFQATT and CDR2 SNEGSKA (reference sequence). The DNA of the CDR3 is TGCAGTGCTAGAGAGGATATCCTTGACACGTGGAACACCGGGGAGCTGTTTTTT. Its translation: CSAREDILDTWNTGELFF.

This clonotype was counted many times. This chain joins TRBV18 and TRBJ2-7; D unresolved. This CDR3 comprises 14 residues. Per germline, CDR1 KGHSH and CDR2 LQKENI. V was clipped by 2 bases and J by 4 bases, with 12 bases between them. CDR3 protein: CASSPDTSEYEQYF. Here the CDR3 DNA reads TGTGCCAGCTCACCAGACACGTCTGAGTACGAGCAGTACTTC.

The rearrangement uses TRBV12-3 or TRBV12-4 and TRBJ1-1; D is undetermined. V was shortened by 2 bases and J by 1 base, with 8 bases between the two germline ends. CDR3 length: 14 amino acids. The CDR3 nucleotides read TGTGCCAGCAGTTTAAGCCGGGGGAACACTGAAGCTTTCTTT. As protein: CASSLSRGNTEAFF.

The J gene is TRBJ1-2, the V gene TRBV12-3 or TRBV12-4; D is uncertain. CDR3 length: 15 amino acids. V was clipped by 5 bases and J by 1 base, with 14 bases between them. The CDR3 DNA reads as TGTGCCAGCAGTCCCCGGAACGGGGTTAACTATGGCTACACCTTC. Translating gives CASSPRNGVNYGYTF.

In this sample, this clonotype turned up many times. The rearrangement links TRBV20-1 to TRBJ1-2; no definite D call. The V end was cut by 3 bases, the J end by 4 bases, with 9 bases between. The germline gives CDR1 DFQATT, CDR2 SNEGSKA (reference sequence). This CDR3 has 12 residues. The CDR3 loop is CSASGEGYGYTF. CDR3 DNA sequence: TGCAGTGCTAGCGGGGAGGGCTATGGCTACACCTTC.

This clonotype was counted many times. The V and J genes are TRBV29-1 and TRBJ2-3; D remains ambiguous. This CDR3 is 13 amino acids long. CDR1 and CDR2 (germline): SQVTM, ANQGSEA. Trimming removed 1 base at V and 6 bases at J, with 11 bases between. The CDR3: CSVEGGRVDTQYF. The CDR3 DNA is TGCAGCGTTGAAGGGGGAAGGGTGGATACGCAGTATTTT.

In its sample, this clonotype ranks as medium-sized. V is TRBV7-9 and J is TRBJ2-1, with a tentative D call TRBD1 (5 bases). The V end lost 5 bases, the J end lost 9 bases, and 17 bases lay between the germline ends. Germline values: CDR1 SEHNR, CDR2 FQNEAQ (reference sequence). The CDR3 extends over 14 amino acids. The CDR3 here is CASSPRAGKGEQFF. CDR3 nucleotide sequence: TGTGCCAGCAGCCCAAGGGCAGGGAAGGGTGAGCAGTTCTTC.